The 31 T cell receptor beta chains reported below all come from one sample, sequenced in a study of T cell changes during pregnancy in multiple sclerosis. The protocol was immunoSEQ multiplex PCR, while the TCRdb copy is restricted to in-frame clones and leaves out a portion. This table holds around 71,000 clones, around 90% found once. This specimen was peripheral blood, taken after pregnancy. These receptors originate from a female donor with multiple sclerosis, enrolled in a pregnancy study.

In the case of this clone: Distinct nucleotide sequences in the sample also encode this CDR3. The CDR3 here is CAWSYGGNTEAFF. The CDR3 bases are TGTGCCTGGAGTTACGGCGGGAACACTGAAGCTTTCTTT. V usage is TRBV30 and J usage is TRBJ1-1; D remains unclear. Germline loops: CDR1 GTSNPN, CDR2 SVGIG (reference sequence). V dropped 2 bases and J dropped 1 base, with 8 bases sitting between them. This CDR3 has 13 amino acids.

The chain joins TRBV5-8 to TRBJ1-5, with a tentative D call TRBD1 (6 bases). Trimming took off 2 bases at V and 3 bases at J, with 9 bases between the two ends. Germline loops: CDR1 SGHTS, CDR2 YDEGEE. This CDR3 comprises 14 residues. For the CDR3, the DNA is TGTGCCAGCAGCTTTGACAGGTTCAATCAGCCCCAGCATTTT. Its translation is CASSFDRFNQPQHF.

The chain couples TRBV2 to TRBJ1-2, with D perhaps TRBD1 (5 bases). The germline V gene encodes CDR1 SNHLY and CDR2 FYNNEI. CDR3 length: 12 amino acids. Deletions cut 6 bases from V and 4 bases from J, with 9 bases between. The DNA for the CDR3 is TGTGCCAGCAGGGGGGGGTCCTATGGCTACACCTTC. The encoded protein is CASRGGSYGYTF. The complete variable domain, with remaining parts taken from reference TRBV2 and TRBJ1-2, reads EPEVTQTPSHQVTQMGQEVILRCVPISNHLYFYWYRQILGQKVEFLVSFYNNEISEKSEIFDDQFSVERPDGSNFTLKIRSTKLEDSAMYFCASRGGSYGYTFGSGTRLTVV.

V and J are TRBV11-2 and TRBJ2-7, with a weak D call TRBD2 (6 bases). Germline CDR1 and CDR2: SGHAT and FQNNGV. V lost 4 bases and J 3 bases, leaving 10 bases between the germline ends. The CDR3 totals 13 residues. Here the CDR3 reads CASSYGGFYEQYF. CDR3 DNA: TGTGCCAGCAGCTACGGGGGATTCTACGAGCAGTACTTC.

The genes are TRBV5-4 and TRBJ2-3, with D perhaps TRBD1 (5 bases). The ends were cut back, 5 bases at V and 3 bases at J, with 10 bases in the middle. Germline V gives CDR1 SGHNT, CDR2 YYREEE (reference sequence). The CDR3 has 13 amino acids. The CDR3 is CASSQQGTDTQYF. Written as DNA, the CDR3 is TGTGCCAGCAGTCAGCAGGGTACAGATACGCAGTATTTT.

The chain couples TRBV30 to TRBJ2-1; D is unclear. V lost 2 bases, J lost 7 bases, and 9 bases lay in between. This CDR3 is built from 12 residues. The germline V gene encodes CDR1 GTSNPN and CDR2 SVGIG (reference sequence). The DNA of the CDR3 is TGTGCCTGGAGTCGATCAGCGAATGAGCAGTTCTTC. Amino acid sequence: CAWSRSANEQFF.

The rearrangement joins TRBV18 to TRBJ2-7; weak D call: TRBD2 (7 bases). Germline loops: CDR1 KGHSH, CDR2 LQKENI. V lost 3 bases and J 3 bases, leaving 12 bases between the germline ends. The CDR3 has 14 residues. The CDR3 nucleotides are TGTGCCAGCTCACCCAGGGGAGGGTACTACGAGCAGTACTTC. This gives the protein CASSPRGGYYEQYF. Variable domain in full (rest from reference TRBV18 and TRBJ2-7): NAGVMQNPRHLVRRRGQEARLRCSPMKGHSHVYWYRQLPEEGLKFMVYLQKENIIDESGMPKERFSAEFPKEGPSILRIQQVVRGDSAAYFCASSPRGGYYEQYFGPGTRLTVT.

V and J are TRBV4-2 and TRBJ2-7; tentative D call: TRBD2 (6 bases). There are 16 residues in the CDR3. The germline CDR1 and CDR2 sequences are LGHNA and YNFKEQ. Trimming removed 0 bases from V and 2 bases from J, with 14 bases in between. The CDR3 sequence: CASSQDMLAQAYEQYF. Written as DNA, the CDR3 is TGTGCCAGCAGCCAAGATATGCTAGCGCAGGCCTACGAGCAGTACTTC.

The chain recombines TRBV5-1 with TRBJ2-3; TRBD2 matches at 7 bases. After removal of 6 bases from V and 0 bases from J, the junction contained 7 bases not matched to a gene. The CDR3 is 15 residues long. In germline, CDR1 is SGHRS, CDR2 YFSETQ. This CDR3 is CASTQWGGSTDTQYF. The CDR3 nucleotides are TGCGCCAGCACCCAGTGGGGGGGGAGCACAGATACGCAGTATTTT.

The J gene is TRBJ2-3, the V gene TRBV10-3; 9 positions agree with TRBD2. CDR1 is ENHRY and CDR2 is SYGVKD in the germline V gene. V gave up 8 bases and J gave up 4 bases; unmatched junction bases: 7. The length of the CDR3 is 14 residues. The CDR3 DNA follows: TGTGCCATCGCTCCTAGCGGGATGTCAGATACGCAGTATTTT. Amino acid sequence: CAIAPSGMSDTQYF.

The chain joins TRBV5-5 to TRBJ1-5; no firm D call. From germline, CDR1 is SGHKS and CDR2 YYEKEE (reference sequence). The CDR3 is 15 residues long. The V gene lost 2 bases and the J gene lost 7 bases, with 16 bases spanning the gap. CDR3 nucleotides: TGTGCCAGCAGCTTAGAACTCCGGGAGGGACAGCCCCAGCATTTT. Translation gives CASSLELREGQPQHF.

The chain couples TRBV5-1 to TRBJ1-1; 7 positions agree with TRBD1. The CDR3 covers 14 residues. V was clipped by 0 bases and J by 3 bases; unmatched bases: 2. Germline CDR1 SGHRS, CDR2 YFSETQ. In DNA form, the CDR3 reads TGCGCCAGCAGCTTGGGAGGGGGCGACACTGAAGCTTTCTTT. It is translated as CASSLGGGDTEAFF.

This chain connects TRBV20-1 to TRBJ2-5; D remains ambiguous. This CDR3 comprises 8 residues. The V and J ends lost 5 bases and 13 bases respectively, with 8 bases between them. The germline V gene encodes CDR1 DFQATT and CDR2 SNEGSKA (reference sequence). The CDR3 reads CSAGPWYF. DNA of the CDR3: TGCAGTGCTGGCCCATGGTACTTC.

The gene calls are TRBV5-4 and TRBJ2-7; 7 nucleotides line up with TRBD2. J lost 3 bases, V lost 5 bases, and 11 bases had no gene match. Germline V lookup: CDR1 SGHNT, CDR2 YYREEE (reference sequence). CDR3 length: 15 residues. This CDR3 is CASSSKAGNNYEQYF. The CDR3 bases are TGTGCCAGCAGTTCAAAAGCGGGAAATAACTACGAGCAGTACTTC.

The rearrangement links TRBV10-3 to TRBJ2-7; TRBD1 matches at 11 bases. V gave up 3 bases and J gave up 0 bases; unmatched junction bases: 13. Germline loops: CDR1 ENHRY, CDR2 SYGVKD. The CDR3 sequence is 19 residues long. Here the CDR3 reads CAISDAPGQGGKSSYEQYF. CDR3 coding DNA: TGTGCCATCAGTGATGCCCCGGGACAGGGGGGCAAAAGCTCCTACGAGCAGTACTTC.

The V and J genes are TRBV11-2 and TRBJ2-1; D ambiguous. Trimming left V 1 base short and J 6 bases short, with 4 bases between. The CDR3 extends over 12 amino acids. The germline gives CDR1 SGHAT, CDR2 FQNNGV. For the CDR3, the DNA is TGTGCCAGCAGCTTAGTACTCAATGAGCAGTTCTTC. Amino acid sequence: CASSLVLNEQFF. The variable domain in full, with the rest retrieved from reference TRBV11-2 and TRBJ2-1, is EAGVAQSPRYKIIEKRQSVAFWCNPISGHATLYWYQQILGQGPKLLIQFQNNGVVDDSQLPKDRFSAERLKGVDSTLKIQPAKLEDSAVYLCASSLVLNEQFFGPGTRLTVL.

V gene TRBV5-1 combines with J gene TRBJ2-1; 9 bases agree with TRBD1. With 8 bases clipped from V and 8 bases from J, the junction kept 14 bases outside the gene matches. CDR1 is SGHRS, CDR2 YFSETQ, per germline. The CDR3 totals 15 residues. As DNA, the CDR3 is TGCGCCAGTAAGACTGGAGGGACAGGGCGGGATGAGCAGTTCTTC. Translated, it gives CASKTGGTGRDEQFF.

The chain links TRBV11-2 to TRBJ2-7; weak D call: TRBD1 (6 bases). The CDR3 consists of 12 residues. Germline values: CDR1 SGHAT, CDR2 FQNNGV. V lost 5 bases and J lost 3, with 8 bases in between. For the CDR3, the DNA is TGTGCCAGCAGCCGGACAGTCTACGAGCAGTACTTC. It specifies CASSRTVYEQYF. The variable domain in full, completed from reference TRBV11-2 and TRBJ2-7, reads EAGVAQSPRYKIIEKRQSVAFWCNPISGHATLYWYQQILGQGPKLLIQFQNNGVVDDSQLPKDRFSAERLKGVDSTLKIQPAKLEDSAVYLCASSRTVYEQYFGPGTRLTVT.

The gene calls are TRBV28 and TRBJ1-2, with unresolved D. CDR1 and CDR2 from the germline V gene are MDHEN and SYDVKM. The CDR3 covers 14 residues. V was pared by 2 bases and J by 4 bases, with 11 bases between. The CDR3 bases are TGTGCCAGCAGTTTAAAGACCGAGGTCTATGGCTACACCTTC. It codes for CASSLKTEVYGYTF.

The genes are TRBV4-2 and TRBJ1-1; possible D gene TRBD1, 5 bases. Trimming left V 4 bases short and J 4 bases short, with 22 bases between. The CDR3 is made up of 17 amino acids. Germline CDR1 and CDR2: LGHNA and YNFKEQ. CDR3 nucleotide sequence: TGTGCCAGCAGCCCCCTTTACCGGTGGGCAGGGCGCACTGAAGCTTTCTTT. Protein product: CASSPLYRWAGRTEAFF.

This rearrangement joins TRBV1 to TRBJ2-1; TRBD2, as called in the table, went unchecked against the DNA. TRBV1 is a listed pseudogene. The CDR3 contains 21 residues. The chain's CDR3 is CTSSQDPRASGSYAKECEQFF. CDR3 in DNA: TGCACCAGCAGCCAAGACCCCCGGGCTAGCGGGAGTTACGCAAAGGAATGTGAGCAGTTCTTC.

The chain recombines TRBV28 with TRBJ1-5; D unclear. CDR3 length: 12 amino acids. With 6 bases removed from V and 5 bases from J, the gap between germline ends came to 8 bases. Germline V CDR1 and CDR2: MDHEN, SYDVKM. The CDR3 nucleotides read TGTGCCAGCAGGTGGAGTGATCAGCCCCAGCATTTT. As protein: CASRWSDQPQHF.

The chain combines TRBV28 with TRBJ1-3; weak D call: TRBD1 (6 bases). CDR1 is MDHEN, CDR2 SYDVKM, per germline. The CDR3 totals 17 residues. V dropped 5 bases and J dropped 1 base, with 18 bases sitting between them. The CDR3 sequence: CASSRPSGVTSGNTIYF. The CDR3 DNA follows: TGTGCCAGCAGTCGACCTTCAGGGGTTACATCTGGAAACACCATATATTTT.

The gene calls are TRBV2 and TRBJ2-7, with TRBD2 matching 8 bases. Germline V gene data show CDR1 as SNHLY and CDR2 as FYNNEI. V dropped 3 bases and J dropped 0; count of bases not matched to a gene: 10. The CDR3 totals 17 residues. This chain's CDR3 is CASSETAAGGYSYEQYF. CDR3 nucleotides: TGTGCCAGCAGTGAGACGGCGGCGGGAGGATACTCCTACGAGCAGTACTTC.

This clone was seen only a few times. V gene TRBV7-9 combines with J gene TRBJ2-1, with a weak D call TRBD1 (5 bases). The V end lost 4 bases, the J end lost 4 bases, and 20 bases lay between the germline ends. This CDR3 spans 17 amino acids. Germline V lookup: CDR1 SEHNR, CDR2 FQNEAQ (reference sequence). This CDR3 reads CASSYSYRSRRYNEQFF. The CDR3 nucleotides read TGTGCCAGCAGCTATAGCTACAGGTCCCGCCGTTACAATGAGCAGTTCTTC.

This sequence joins TRBV28 and TRBJ1-2; 7 bases align to TRBD1. CDR1 and CDR2 (germline): MDHEN, SYDVKM. The CDR3 covers 13 residues. V shed 6 bases and J 7 bases; nucleotides not matched to a gene: 8. CDR3 bases: TGTGCCAGCAGCCAACAGGGGCCGCTTGGCTACACCTTC. Translated: CASSQQGPLGYTF.

J is TRBJ1-5 and V is TRBV6-5, with D perhaps TRBD1 (5 bases). In germline, CDR1 is MNHEY, CDR2 SVGAGI. Trimming pared 2 bases from V and 4 bases from J, leaving 9 bases between. The CDR3 loop spans 14 amino acids. The CDR3 protein is CASSYGAENQPQHF. CDR3 nucleotide sequence: TGTGCCAGCAGTTACGGGGCCGAGAATCAGCCCCAGCATTTT.

The chain carries TRBV4-1 and TRBJ1-1; TRBD1 might be the D (6 bases). The CDR3 consists of 15 residues. Trimming left V 4 bases short and J 0 bases short, with 12 bases between. CDR1 is MGHRA, CDR2 YSYEKL, per germline. The CDR3 loop reads CASSPRQALNTEAFF. CDR3 DNA sequence: TGCGCCAGCAGCCCGAGACAGGCATTGAACACTGAAGCTTTCTTT.

The V and J genes are TRBV11-2 and TRBJ2-7; 10 positions agree with TRBD1. Germline CDR1 SGHAT, CDR2 FQNNGV. J gave up 4 bases and V 3 bases, and 6 bases lay outside the gene matches. There are 15 residues in the CDR3. This CDR3 reads CASSFLGTGEYEQYF. Written as DNA, the CDR3 is TGTGCCAGCAGCTTCTTAGGGACAGGGGAGTACGAGCAGTACTTC.

J is TRBJ2-7 and V is TRBV6-1; 12 bases align to TRBD2. CDR3 length equals 15 residues. Trimming removed 4 bases from V and 6 bases from J; junction bases left unmatched: 7. Germline-derived CDR1 and CDR2 are MNHNS and SASEGT. The DNA for the CDR3 is TGTGCCAGCAGTGTAGTGGGACTAGCGGGTCTCGAGCAGTACTTC. Encoded protein: CASSVVGLAGLEQYF.

Note on this clone: The same CDR3 arises from other DNA sequences in this sample as well. The CDR3 loop reads CASRERTGGTDTQYF. CDR3 in DNA: TGCGCCAGCAGGGAGCGGACAGGGGGCACAGATACGCAGTATTTT. The chain uses TRBV5-1 and TRBJ2-3; 9 nucleotides line up with TRBD1. CDR1 and CDR2 (germline): SGHRS, YFSETQ. V was clipped by 5 bases and J by 1 base; unmatched bases: 5. This CDR3 spans 15 amino acids.